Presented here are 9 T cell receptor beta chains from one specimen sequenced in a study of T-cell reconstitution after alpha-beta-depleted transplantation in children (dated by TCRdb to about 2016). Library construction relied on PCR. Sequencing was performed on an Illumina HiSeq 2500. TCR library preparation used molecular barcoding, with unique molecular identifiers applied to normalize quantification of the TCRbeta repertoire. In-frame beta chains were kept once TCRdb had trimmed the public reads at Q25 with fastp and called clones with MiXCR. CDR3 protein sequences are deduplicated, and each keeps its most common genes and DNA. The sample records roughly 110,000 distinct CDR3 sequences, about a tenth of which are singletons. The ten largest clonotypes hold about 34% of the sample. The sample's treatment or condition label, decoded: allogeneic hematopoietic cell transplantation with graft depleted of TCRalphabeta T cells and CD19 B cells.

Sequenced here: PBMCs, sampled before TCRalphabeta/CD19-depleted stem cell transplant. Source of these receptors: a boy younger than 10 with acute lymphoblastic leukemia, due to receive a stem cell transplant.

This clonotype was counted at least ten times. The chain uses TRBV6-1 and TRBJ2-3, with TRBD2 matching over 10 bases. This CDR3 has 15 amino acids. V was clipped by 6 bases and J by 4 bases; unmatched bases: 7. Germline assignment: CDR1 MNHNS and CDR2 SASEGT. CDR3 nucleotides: TGTGCCAGCAGCGACCTAGCGGGAGTACCAGATACGCAGTATTTT. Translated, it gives CASSDLAGVPDTQYF.

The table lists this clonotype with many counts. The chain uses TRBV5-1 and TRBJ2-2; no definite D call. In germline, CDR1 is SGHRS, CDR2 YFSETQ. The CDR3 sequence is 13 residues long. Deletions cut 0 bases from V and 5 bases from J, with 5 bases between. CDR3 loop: CASSLEVTGELFF. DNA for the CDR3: TGCGCCAGCAGCTTGGAAGTGACCGGGGAGCTGTTTTTT.

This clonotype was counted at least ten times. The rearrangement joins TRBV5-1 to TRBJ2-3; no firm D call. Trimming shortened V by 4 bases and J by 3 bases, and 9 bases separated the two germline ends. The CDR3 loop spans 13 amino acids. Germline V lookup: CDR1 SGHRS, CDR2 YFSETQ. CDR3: CASSLGLTDTQYF. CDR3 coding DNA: TGCGCCAGCAGCCTGGGTCTTACAGATACGCAGTATTTT.

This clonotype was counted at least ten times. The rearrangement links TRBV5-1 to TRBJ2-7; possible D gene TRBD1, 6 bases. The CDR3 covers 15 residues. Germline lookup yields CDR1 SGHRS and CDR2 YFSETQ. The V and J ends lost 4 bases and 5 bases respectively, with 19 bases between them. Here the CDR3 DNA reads TGCGCCAGCAGCCCTAGGACAGCCAAACGGGACGAGCAGTACTTC. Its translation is CASSPRTAKRDEQYF.

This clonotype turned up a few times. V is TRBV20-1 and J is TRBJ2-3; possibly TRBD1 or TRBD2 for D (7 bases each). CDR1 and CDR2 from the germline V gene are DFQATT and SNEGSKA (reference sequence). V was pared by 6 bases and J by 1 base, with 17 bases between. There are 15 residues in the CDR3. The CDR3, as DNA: TGCAGTGCCAGGGGGGGAGCGCGCGGCACAGATACGCAGTATTTT. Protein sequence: CSARGGARGTDTQYF.

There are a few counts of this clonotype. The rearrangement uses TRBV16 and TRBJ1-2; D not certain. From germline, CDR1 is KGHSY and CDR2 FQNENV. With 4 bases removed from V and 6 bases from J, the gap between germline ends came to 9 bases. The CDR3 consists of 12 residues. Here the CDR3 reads CASSRSTDGYTF. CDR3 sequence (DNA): TGTGCCAGCAGCCGATCTACGGATGGCTACACCTTC.

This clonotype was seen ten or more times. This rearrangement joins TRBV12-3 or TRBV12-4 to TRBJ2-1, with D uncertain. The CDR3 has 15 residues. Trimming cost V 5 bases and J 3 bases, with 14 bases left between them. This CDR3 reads CASSPRDSDYNEQFF. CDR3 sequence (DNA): TGTGCCAGCAGTCCCCGCGATAGTGACTACAATGAGCAGTTCTTC.

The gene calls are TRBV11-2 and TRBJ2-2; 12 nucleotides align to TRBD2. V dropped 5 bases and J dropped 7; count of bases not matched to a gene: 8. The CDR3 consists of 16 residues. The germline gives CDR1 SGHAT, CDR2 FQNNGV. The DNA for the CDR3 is TGTGCCAGCAGCCCCCCTAGCGGGAGGGCCTTCGGGGAGCTGTTTTTT. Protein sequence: CASSPPSGRAFGELFF.

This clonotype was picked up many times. CDR3 in amino acids: CASSRTSDYEQFF. Here the CDR3 DNA reads TGTGCCAGCAGCAGGACTAGCGACTATGAGCAGTTCTTC. V usage is TRBV11-2 and J usage is TRBJ2-1; 9 nucleotides line up with TRBD2. The germline V gene has CDR1 SGHAT and CDR2 FQNNGV. CDR3 length: 13 amino acids. V trimming: 5 bases; J trimming: 8 bases; junction bases outside the gene matches: 4.